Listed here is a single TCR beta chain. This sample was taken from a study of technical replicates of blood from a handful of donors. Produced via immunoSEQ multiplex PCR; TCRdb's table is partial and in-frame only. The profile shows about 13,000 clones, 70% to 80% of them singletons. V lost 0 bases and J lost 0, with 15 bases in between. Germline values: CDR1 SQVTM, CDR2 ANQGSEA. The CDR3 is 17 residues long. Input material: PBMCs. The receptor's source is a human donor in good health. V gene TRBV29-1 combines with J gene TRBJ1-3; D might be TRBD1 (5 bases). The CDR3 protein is CSVEDQSQESSGNTIYF. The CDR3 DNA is TGCAGCGTTGAAGACCAATCACAGGAAAGCTCTGGAAACACCATATATTTT.